Below are 9 T cell receptor beta chains sequenced from a single sample in a study of monozygotic twins with inflammatory bowel disease. For each CDR3 protein, TCRdb gives one entry from its re-call of the 5' RACE reads, without DNA. This sample's table reports around 370,000 distinct CDR3 sequences. The sequencing sample was made of blood. The receptors originated from a human donor with ulcerative colitis or Crohn's disease, or a healthy co-twin of an affected twin (not recorded which).

This chain uses TRBV20-1 with TRBJ2-7; the TCRdb call, TRBD2, lacks DNA for checking. CDR3 size: 16 residues. In germline, CDR1 is DFQATT, CDR2 SNEGSKA (reference sequence). CDR3 in amino acids: CSAMGLAGGPGDEQYF.

The CDR3: CASSFEEPTDTQYF. The chain employs TRBV12-3 or TRBV12-4 and TRBJ2-3. CDR3 length: 14 amino acids.

This chain joins TRBV5-1 and TRBJ1-3. The CDR3 consists of 16 residues. CDR1 is SGHRS and CDR2 is YFSETQ in the germline V gene. CDR3 protein: CASSLARSGSGNTIYF. The complete variable domain, with remaining parts taken from reference TRBV5-1 and TRBJ1-3, reads KAGVTQTPRYLIKTRGQQVTLSCSPISGHRSVSWYQQTPGQGLQFLFEYFSETQRNKGNFPGRFSGRQFSNSRSEMNVSTLELGDSALYLCASSLARSGSGNTIYFGEGSWLTVV.

The genes are TRBV11-2 and TRBJ2-2; TCRdb proposes TRBD1, but this gene call is untestable without DNA. The CDR3 extends over 17 amino acids. The V gene's germline CDR1 is SGHAT and CDR2 FQNNGV. The CDR3 region is CASSLAHGTGYTGELFF.

The J gene is TRBJ1-5, the V gene TRBV11-1; TCRdb's D call, TRBD1, is unchecked because there is no DNA. Germline V CDR1 and CDR2: SGHAT, FQDESV (reference sequence). The CDR3 is 19 residues long. CDR3 region: CASSLTGQGWPGGNQPQHF.

This chain uses TRBV6-2 or TRBV6-3 with TRBJ1-2; TCRdb's D gene call, TRBD1, goes unchecked for lack of DNA. This CDR3 spans 17 amino acids. From germline, CDR1 is MNHEY and CDR2 SVGEGT. CDR3 protein: CASTSNSQGPANYGYTF.

The rearrangement uses TRBV4-3 and TRBJ2-3; TCRdb picks TRBD1, but there is no DNA to check that call. This CDR3 spans 16 amino acids. CDR1 and CDR2 from the germline V gene are LGHNA and YSLEER. The chain's CDR3 is CASSQDTGTGTDTQYF.

The CDR3 here is CASSHGREQYF. This sequence joins TRBV3-1 and TRBJ2-7; absent DNA, TCRdb's TRBD2 call cannot be checked. This CDR3 region has 11 residues. Germline V gene data show CDR1 as LGHDT and CDR2 as YNNKEL (reference sequence).

CDR3 residues: CASSSSSTDTQYF. The chain joins TRBV19 to TRBJ2-3. This CDR3 is 13 amino acids long. From germline, CDR1 is LNHDA and CDR2 SQIVND (reference sequence).